This entry describes one T cell receptor (beta chain). Other DNA variants within this sample encode the same CDR3. This CDR3 is 16 amino acids long. Per germline, CDR1 SGHTA and CDR2 FQGNSA. The trim removed 1 base at V and 1 base at J, leaving 4 bases unmatched. Seattle enrolled patients during active infection and tracked them longitudinally. The data derive from a study of blood T cell repertoires in COVID-19. For the study at large: Material from acute and convalescent COVID-19 was sourced from the United States, Italy and Spain. PBMCs, B-cell-depleted T cells, or T cells were the source of the cDNA or gDNA that made up the material.

Under the authors' procedure: Estimation of nucleated cell counts was performed using reference gene primer amplification. The data were produced by immunoSEQ multiplex PCR, yet TCRdb's version contains in-frame clones alone and is incomplete. The V and J calls and the clone size are those of that table, but D and trimming were determined from the DNA. Among over 90,000 clones, over 85% were seen once, and the ten largest hold more than 1.5%. The chain combines TRBV7-2 with TRBJ1-5, with 7 bases identical to TRBD1. Sequencing input: peripheral blood. The TCR was taken from a woman between 45 and 65 years old with COVID-19, enrolled during active disease. The CDR3 loop reads CASSLVGGGSNQPQHF. CDR3 DNA sequence: TGTGCCAGCAGCTTAGTCGGAGGGGGCAGCAATCAGCCCCAGCATTTT.